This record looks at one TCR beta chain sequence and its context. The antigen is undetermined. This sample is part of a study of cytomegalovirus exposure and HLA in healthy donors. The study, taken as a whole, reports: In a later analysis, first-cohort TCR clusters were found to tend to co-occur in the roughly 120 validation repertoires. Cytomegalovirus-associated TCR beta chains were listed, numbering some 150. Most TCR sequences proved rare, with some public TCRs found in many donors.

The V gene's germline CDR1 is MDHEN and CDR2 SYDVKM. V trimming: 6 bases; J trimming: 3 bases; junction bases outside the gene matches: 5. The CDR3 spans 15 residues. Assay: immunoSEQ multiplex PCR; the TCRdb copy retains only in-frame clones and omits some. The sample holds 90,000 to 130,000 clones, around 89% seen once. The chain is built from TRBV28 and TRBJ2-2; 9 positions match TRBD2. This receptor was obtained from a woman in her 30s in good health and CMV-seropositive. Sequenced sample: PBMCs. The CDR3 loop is CASRPTSGYTGELFF. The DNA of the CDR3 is TGTGCCAGCAGGCCGACTAGCGGCTACACCGGGGAGCTGTTTTTT. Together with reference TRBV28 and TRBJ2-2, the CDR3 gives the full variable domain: DVKVTQSSRYLVKRTGEKVFLECVQDMDHENMFWYRQDPGLGLRLIYFSYDVKMKEKGDIPEGYSVSREKKERFSLILESASTNQTSMYLCASRPTSGYTGELFFGEGSRLTVL.